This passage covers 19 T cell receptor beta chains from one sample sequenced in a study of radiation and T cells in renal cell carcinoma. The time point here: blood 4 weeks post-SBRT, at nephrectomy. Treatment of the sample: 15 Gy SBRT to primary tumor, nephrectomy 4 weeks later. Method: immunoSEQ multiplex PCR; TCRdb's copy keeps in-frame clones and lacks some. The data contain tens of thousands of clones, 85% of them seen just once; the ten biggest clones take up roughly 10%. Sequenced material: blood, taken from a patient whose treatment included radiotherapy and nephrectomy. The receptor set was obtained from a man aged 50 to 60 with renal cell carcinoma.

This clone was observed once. CDR3 protein: CASSLVGSYNEQFF. CDR3 in DNA: TGTGCCAGCAGTTTAGTAGGTTCCTACAATGAGCAGTTCTTC. This chain uses TRBV27 with TRBJ2-1; D gene uncertain. The CDR3 is 14 amino acids. The V end lost 2 bases, the J end lost 1 base, and 6 bases lay between the germline ends. Germline CDR1 MNHEY, CDR2 SMNVEV (reference sequence).

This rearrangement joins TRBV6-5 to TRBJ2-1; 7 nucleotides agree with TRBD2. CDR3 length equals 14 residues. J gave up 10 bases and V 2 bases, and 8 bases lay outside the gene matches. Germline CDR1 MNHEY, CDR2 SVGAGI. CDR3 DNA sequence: TGTGCCAGCAGTTACGCGGGGGAGGGCCGAGAGCAGTTCTTC. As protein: CASSYAGEGREQFF.

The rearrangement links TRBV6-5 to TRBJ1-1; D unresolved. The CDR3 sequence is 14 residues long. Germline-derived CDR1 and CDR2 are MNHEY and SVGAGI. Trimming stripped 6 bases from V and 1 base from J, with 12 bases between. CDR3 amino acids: CASSPGQENTEAFF. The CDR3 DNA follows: TGTGCCAGCAGCCCCGGTCAGGAGAACACTGAAGCTTTCTTT.

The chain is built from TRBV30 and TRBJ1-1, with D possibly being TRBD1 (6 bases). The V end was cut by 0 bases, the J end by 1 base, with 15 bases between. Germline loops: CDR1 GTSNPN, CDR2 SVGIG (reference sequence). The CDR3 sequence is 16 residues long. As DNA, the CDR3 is TGTGCCTGGAGTGTGGGGGCAGGGCTACCGAACACTGAAGCTTTCTTT. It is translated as CAWSVGAGLPNTEAFF.

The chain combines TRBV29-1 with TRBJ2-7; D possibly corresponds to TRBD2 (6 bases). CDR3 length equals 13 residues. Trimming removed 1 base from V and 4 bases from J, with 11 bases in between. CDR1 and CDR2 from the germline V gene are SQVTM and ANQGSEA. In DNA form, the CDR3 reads TGCAGCGTTGAAGGCGGGGACCTATACGAGCAGTACTTC. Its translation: CSVEGGDLYEQYF.

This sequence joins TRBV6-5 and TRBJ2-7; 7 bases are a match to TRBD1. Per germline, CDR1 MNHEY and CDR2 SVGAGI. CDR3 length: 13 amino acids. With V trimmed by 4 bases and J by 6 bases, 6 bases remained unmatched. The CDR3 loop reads CASSWAGGGEQYF. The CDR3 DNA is TGTGCCAGCAGTTGGGCAGGGGGTGGCGAGCAGTACTTC.

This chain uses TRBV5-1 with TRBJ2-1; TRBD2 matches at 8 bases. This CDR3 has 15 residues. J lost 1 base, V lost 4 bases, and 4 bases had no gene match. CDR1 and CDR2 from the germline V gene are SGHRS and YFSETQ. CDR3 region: CASSATSGSYNEQFF. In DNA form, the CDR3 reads TGCGCCAGCAGCGCTACTAGCGGTTCCTACAATGAGCAGTTCTTC.

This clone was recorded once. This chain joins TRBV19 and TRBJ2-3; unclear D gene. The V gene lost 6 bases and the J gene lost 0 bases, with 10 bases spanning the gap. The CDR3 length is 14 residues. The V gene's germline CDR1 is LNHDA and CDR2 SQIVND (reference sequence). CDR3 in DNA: TGTGCCAGTAGGTGGACGGCGAGCACAGATACGCAGTATTTT. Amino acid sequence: CASRWTASTDTQYF.

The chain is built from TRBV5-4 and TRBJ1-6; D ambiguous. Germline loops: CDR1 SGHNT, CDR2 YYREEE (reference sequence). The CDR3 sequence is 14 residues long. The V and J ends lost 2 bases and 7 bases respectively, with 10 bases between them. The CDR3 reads CASSLEGANSPLHF. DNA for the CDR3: TGTGCCAGCAGCTTAGAGGGTGCGAATTCACCCCTCCACTTT.

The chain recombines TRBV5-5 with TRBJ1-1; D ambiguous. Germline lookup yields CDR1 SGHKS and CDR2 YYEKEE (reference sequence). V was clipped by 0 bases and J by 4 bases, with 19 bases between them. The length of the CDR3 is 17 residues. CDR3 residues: CASSLVGPPLLFTEAFF. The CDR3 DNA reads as TGTGCCAGCAGCTTGGTGGGTCCTCCCCTGTTGTTCACTGAAGCTTTCTTT.

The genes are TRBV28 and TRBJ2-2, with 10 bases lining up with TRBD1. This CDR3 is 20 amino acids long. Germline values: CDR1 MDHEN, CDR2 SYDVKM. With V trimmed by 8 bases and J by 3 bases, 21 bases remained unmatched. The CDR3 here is CASQRGDRGYSGSHTGELFF. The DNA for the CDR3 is TGTGCCAGCCAGAGGGGGGACAGGGGTTATTCTGGCTCCCACACCGGGGAGCTGTTTTTT.

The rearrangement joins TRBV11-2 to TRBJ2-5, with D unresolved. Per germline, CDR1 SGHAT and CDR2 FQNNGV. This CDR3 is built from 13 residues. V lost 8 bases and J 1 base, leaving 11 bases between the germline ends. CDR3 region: CASGRGTQETQYF. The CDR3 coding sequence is TGTGCCAGCGGGCGAGGCACCCAAGAGACCCAGTACTTC. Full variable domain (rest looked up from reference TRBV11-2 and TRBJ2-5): EAGVAQSPRYKIIEKRQSVAFWCNPISGHATLYWYQQILGQGPKLLIQFQNNGVVDDSQLPKDRFSAERLKGVDSTLKIQPAKLEDSAVYLCASGRGTQETQYFGPGTRLLVL.

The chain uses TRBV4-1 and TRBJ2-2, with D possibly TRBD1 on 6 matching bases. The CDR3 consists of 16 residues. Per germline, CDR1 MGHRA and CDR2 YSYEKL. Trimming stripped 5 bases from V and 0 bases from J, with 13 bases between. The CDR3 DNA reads TGCGCCAGCAGCGAAAAAAGGACAGCGAACACCGGGGAGCTGTTTTTT. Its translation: CASSEKRTANTGELFF.

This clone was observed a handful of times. CDR3 in amino acids: CASSYLFTDTQYF. CDR3 sequence (DNA): TGTGCCAGCAGCTACCTATTCACAGATACGCAGTATTTT. V gene TRBV9 combines with J gene TRBJ2-3, with D unclear. The V end lost 4 bases, the J end lost 2 bases, and 8 bases lay between the germline ends. The V gene's germline CDR1 is SGDLS and CDR2 YYNGEE. The CDR3 extends over 13 amino acids.

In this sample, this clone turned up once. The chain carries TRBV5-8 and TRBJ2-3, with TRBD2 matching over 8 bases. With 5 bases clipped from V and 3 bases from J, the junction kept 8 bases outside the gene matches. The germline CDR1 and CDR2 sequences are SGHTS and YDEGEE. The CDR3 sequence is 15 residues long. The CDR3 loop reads CASRNSGAGTDTQYF. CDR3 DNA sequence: TGTGCCAGCAGGAATAGCGGGGCGGGAACAGATACGCAGTATTTT.

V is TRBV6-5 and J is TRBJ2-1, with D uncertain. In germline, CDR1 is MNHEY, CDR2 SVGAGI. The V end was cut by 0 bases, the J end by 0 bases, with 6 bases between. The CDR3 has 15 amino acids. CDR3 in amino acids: CASSYSPSSYNEQFF. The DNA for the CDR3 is TGTGCCAGCAGTTACTCGCCTAGCTCCTACAATGAGCAGTTCTTC.

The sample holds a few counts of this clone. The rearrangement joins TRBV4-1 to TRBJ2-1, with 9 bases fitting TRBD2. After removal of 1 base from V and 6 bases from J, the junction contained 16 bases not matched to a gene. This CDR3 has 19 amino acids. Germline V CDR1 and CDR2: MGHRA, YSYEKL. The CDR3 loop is CASSQGVLREGRWGNEQFF. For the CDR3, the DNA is TGCGCCAGCAGCCAAGGGGTTTTGCGGGAGGGCCGTTGGGGCAATGAGCAGTTCTTC.

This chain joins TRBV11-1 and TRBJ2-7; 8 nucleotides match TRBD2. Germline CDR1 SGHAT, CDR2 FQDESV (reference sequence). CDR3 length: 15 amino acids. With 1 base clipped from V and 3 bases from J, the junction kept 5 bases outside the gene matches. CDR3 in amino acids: CASSLEAGVSYEQYF. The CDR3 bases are TGTGCCAGCAGCTTAGAAGCGGGGGTTAGCTACGAGCAGTACTTC.

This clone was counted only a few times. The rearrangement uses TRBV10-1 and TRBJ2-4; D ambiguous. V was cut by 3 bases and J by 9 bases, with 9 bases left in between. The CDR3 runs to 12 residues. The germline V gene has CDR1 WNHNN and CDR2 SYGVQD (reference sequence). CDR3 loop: CASSDSWAIQYF. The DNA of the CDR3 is TGCGCCAGCAGTGATTCCTGGGCCATTCAGTACTTC.